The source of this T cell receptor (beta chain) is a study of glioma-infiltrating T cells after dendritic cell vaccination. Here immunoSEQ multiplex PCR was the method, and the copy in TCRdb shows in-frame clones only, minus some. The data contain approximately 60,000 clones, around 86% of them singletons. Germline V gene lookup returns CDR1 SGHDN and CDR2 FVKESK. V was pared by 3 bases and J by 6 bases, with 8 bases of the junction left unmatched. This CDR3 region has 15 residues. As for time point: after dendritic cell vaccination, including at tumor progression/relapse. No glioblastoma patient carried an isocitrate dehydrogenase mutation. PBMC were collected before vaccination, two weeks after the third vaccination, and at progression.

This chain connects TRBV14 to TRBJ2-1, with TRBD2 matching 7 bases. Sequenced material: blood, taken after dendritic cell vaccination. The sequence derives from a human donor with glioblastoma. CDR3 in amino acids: CASSQVGLGPNEQFF. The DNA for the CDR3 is TGTGCCAGCAGCCAGGTAGGACTAGGGCCCAATGAGCAGTTCTTC.